Shown below are 8 T cell receptor beta chains from a single sample sequenced in a study of patients and donors after allogeneic stem cell transplantation. MiXCR, run by TCRdb on the RT-PCR reads, gives a single entry per CDR3 protein. The table lists over 4,000 distinct CDR3 sequences, around 24% of them singletons. Sequences were obtained from blood, either unsorted or a sorted T cell fraction (not recorded which). The receptors come from a human donor who was either an allogeneic HSCT recipient or a stem cell or donor lymphocyte infusion donor (not recorded which). It is not recorded whose cells these are; they may come from a transplant donor.

J is TRBJ2-7 and V is TRBV20-1; possibly TRBD2 for D (5 bases). CDR3 length: 15 residues. The ends were cut back, 3 bases at V and 2 bases at J, with 17 bases in the middle. Germline CDR1 is DFQATT and CDR2 is SNEGSKA (reference sequence). CDR3 in DNA: TGCAGTGCTAGGGACGTCGCGCAGGAGGCCTACGAGCAGTACTTC. Translated: CSARDVAQEAYEQYF.

The chain carries TRBV9 and TRBJ1-2, with D maybe TRBD1 (5 bases). The length of the CDR3 is 16 residues. With 2 bases removed from V and 4 bases from J, the gap between germline ends came to 18 bases. CDR1 is SGDLS and CDR2 is YYNGEE in the germline V gene. CDR3 in amino acids: CASSVQGTGLSYGYTF. The CDR3 bases are TGTGCCAGCAGCGTTCAGGGAACAGGTTTGAGCTATGGCTACACCTTC.

The chain employs TRBV30 and TRBJ1-4; D is possibly TRBD1 (6 bases). Germline CDR1 is GTSNPN and CDR2 is SVGIG (reference sequence). V was trimmed by 3 bases and J by 8 bases, leaving 19 bases between them. CDR3 size: 15 residues. CDR3 nucleotide sequence: TGTGCCTGGAGAAGTCTGGAGGGGGGAGGCGAAAAACTGTTTTTT. Translated: CAWRSLEGGGEKLFF.

This clonotype is termed large. The chain employs TRBV7-2 and TRBJ2-1; D gene unclear. V lost 4 bases and J 0 bases, leaving 10 bases between the germline ends. Germline V gives CDR1 SGHTA, CDR2 FQGNSA. The CDR3 contains 15 residues. CDR3 nucleotides: TGTGCCAGCAGCTACGGAGCCAGCTCCTACAATGAGCAGTTCTTC. It encodes CASSYGASSYNEQFF.

This rearrangement joins TRBV7-2 to TRBJ2-3, with a weak D call TRBD2 (6 bases). Trimming removed 5 bases from V and 3 bases from J, with 18 bases in between. CDR3 length: 16 amino acids. Looked up from germline, CDR1 is SGHTA and CDR2 is FQGNSA. CDR3: CASSILGGVRTDTQYF. The CDR3 coding sequence is TGTGCCAGCAGCATCTTGGGGGGAGTCAGAACAGATACGCAGTATTTT.

The rearrangement links TRBV24-1 to TRBJ2-5, with TRBD1 identical over 9 bases. CDR3 length equals 16 residues. J was trimmed by 4 bases and V by 0 bases; bases with no gene match: 5. Germline values: CDR1 KGHDR, CDR2 SFDVKD. The CDR3 DNA sequence: TGTGCCACCAGTGATTTGCGGACAGGGGCTGGAGAGACCCAGTACTTC. Protein: CATSDLRTGAGETQYF.

The CDR3 sequence: CASSSRGGGFSYEQYV. The CDR3 DNA reads as TGTGCCAGCAGTTCGCGGGGCGGGGGTTTCTCCTACGAGCAGTACGTC. The V gene is TRBV6-2 or TRBV6-3, the J gene TRBJ2-7, with 7 bases that match TRBD2. With V trimmed by 4 bases and J by 0 bases, 9 bases remained unmatched. This CDR3 contains 16 residues. Per germline, CDR1 MNHEY and CDR2 SVGEGT.

This clonotype was seen more than once but under ten times. The chain links TRBV7-2 to TRBJ2-3; D not certain. The germline V gene has CDR1 SGHTA and CDR2 FQGNSA. Trimming took off 2 bases at V and 1 base at J, with 4 bases between the two ends. This CDR3 contains 13 residues. Here the CDR3 reads CASSLQGTDTQYF. In DNA form, the CDR3 reads TGTGCCAGCAGCTTACAGGGCACAGATACGCAGTATTTT.